The 24 T cell receptor beta chains below come from one sample, sequenced in a study of PD-1 blockade in classical Hodgkin lymphoma. Time point defined: cycle 4 day 1 (C4D1), after 6 weeks of nivolumab. All patients relapsed after autologous stem cell transplantation, and brentuximab vedotin exposure varied. Sequencing was performed with immunoSEQ multiplex PCR; in TCRdb, only in-frame clones are kept and a portion is missing. The sample lists tens of thousands of clones; around nine tenths were seen once. The sample consisted of peripheral blood mononuclear cells (PBMCs), taken before the fourth cycle of nivolumab. The receptors stem from a human donor with classical Hodgkin lymphoma.

Here the CDR3 DNA reads TGCGCCAGCAGCTTGGGGCAACAGATAAACTATGGCTACACCTTC. Translating gives CASSLGQQINYGYTF. The chain joins TRBV5-1 to TRBJ1-2; no firm D call. Per the germline V gene, CDR1 is SGHRS and CDR2 is YFSETQ. This CDR3 spans 15 amino acids. V lost 0 bases and J lost 2, with 11 bases in between.

This chain uses TRBV6-6 with TRBJ2-5, with a tentative D call TRBD1 (5 bases). Germline CDR1 reads MNHNY; CDR2 reads SVGAGI (reference sequence). The CDR3 consists of 13 residues. Trimming cost V 6 bases and J 5 bases, with 13 bases left between them. For the CDR3, the DNA is TGTGCCAGCAGCGCCCAGGGTCGGGAGACCCAGTACTTC. This translates into CASSAQGRETQYF.

The chain has TRBV5-1 and TRBJ2-7; TRBD1 matches 9 bases. Germline CDR1 SGHRS, CDR2 YFSETQ. The CDR3 covers 16 residues. The trim removed 3 bases at V and 3 bases at J, leaving 10 bases unmatched. The CDR3 DNA reads as TGCGCCAGCAGCTCCTCCTCGGACAGGGGTTACTACGAGCAGTACTTC. Amino acid sequence: CASSSSSDRGYYEQYF.

V usage is TRBV28 and J usage is TRBJ1-3; D is undetermined. The CDR3 loop spans 13 amino acids. Germline-derived CDR1 and CDR2 are MDHEN and SYDVKM. Trimming took off 6 bases at V and 8 bases at J, with 14 bases between the two ends. The chain's CDR3 is CASRGRLGDTIYF. The CDR3 DNA sequence: TGTGCCAGCAGGGGGAGGCTCGGGGACACCATATATTTT.

The chain carries TRBV7-3 and TRBJ1-1, with unresolved D. Between the trimmed V and J ends, which lost 2 bases and 7 bases, there was a span of 14 bases. The length of the CDR3 is 14 residues. Germline V gene data show CDR1 as SGHTA and CDR2 as FQGTGA. The CDR3 coding sequence is TGTGCCAGCAGCTTAGGGGAAGGCAGGCATGAAGCTTTCTTT. It specifies CASSLGEGRHEAFF.

The chain recombines TRBV11-3 with TRBJ2-1, with D possibly matching TRBD2 (6 bases). CDR1 and CDR2 from the germline V gene are SGHNT and YENEEA. V shed 0 bases and J shed 7 bases, with 7 bases lying between them. The CDR3 runs 13 residues. This CDR3 is CASSLEGGNEQFF. CDR3 nucleotide sequence: TGTGCCAGCAGCTTAGAGGGAGGTAATGAGCAGTTCTTC.

The CDR3, as DNA: TGTGCCAGTAGTAACCCTCCGAGGGGGGCCTACACTGAAGCTTTCTTT. It codes for CASSNPPRGAYTEAFF. The chain employs TRBV19 and TRBJ1-1; D perhaps matches TRBD1 (6 bases). The CDR3 length is 16 residues. Germline CDR1 reads LNHDA; CDR2 reads SQIVND (reference sequence). Between the trimmed V and J ends, which lost 4 bases and 3 bases, there was a span of 18 bases.

This rearrangement joins TRBV6-4 to TRBJ2-3, with D possibly TRBD2 on 6 matching bases. Trimming took 2 bases from V and 0 from J, leaving 6 bases between them. Germline V lookup: CDR1 MRHNA, CDR2 SNTAGT. This CDR3 has 14 residues. The chain's CDR3 is CASSDGGSTDTQYF. CDR3 DNA: TGTGCCAGCAGTGACGGGGGGAGCACAGATACGCAGTATTTT.

The chain employs TRBV4-1 and TRBJ2-5; possible D gene TRBD2, 7 bases. Germline CDR1 and CDR2: MGHRA and YSYEKL. The CDR3 spans 15 residues. Deletions cut 0 bases from V and 5 bases from J, with 13 bases between. CDR3 residues: CASSQERGLGETQYF. DNA of the CDR3: TGCGCCAGCAGCCAAGAGCGGGGGCTGGGGGAGACCCAGTACTTC.

The V call is TRBV11-3, the J call TRBJ2-3; no definite D call. V shed 4 bases and J shed 2 bases, with 7 bases lying between them. The V gene's germline CDR1 is SGHNT and CDR2 YENEEA. This CDR3 has 13 residues. CDR3 nucleotides: TGTGCCAGCAGCTCTTCCCTCACAGATACGCAGTATTTT. It encodes CASSSSLTDTQYF.

The rearrangement links TRBV7-9 to TRBJ2-3; 7 bases line up with TRBD2. This CDR3 is 15 amino acids long. Germline CDR1 is SEHNR and CDR2 is FQNEAQ (reference sequence). V was pared by 5 bases and J by 2 bases, with 7 bases of the junction left unmatched. The CDR3 DNA sequence: TGTGCCAGCAGCCCCCGGACTAGAATCACAGATACGCAGTATTTT. It is translated as CASSPRTRITDTQYF.

J is TRBJ1-5 and V is TRBV5-1; TRBD1 matches 8 bases. The ends lost 5 bases at V and 2 bases at J; junction bases unmatched: 9. The CDR3 runs 16 residues. Germline CDR1 SGHRS, CDR2 YFSETQ. The CDR3 sequence is CASSLTGAGGNQPQHF. CDR3 DNA: TGCGCCAGCAGTCTGACAGGGGCCGGGGGCAATCAGCCCCAGCATTTT.

The CDR3 DNA sequence: TGTGCCAGCAGATCTATACTGAACACTGAAGCTTTCTTT. Amino acids: CASRSILNTEAFF. V gene TRBV11-2 combines with J gene TRBJ1-1; unclear D gene. Germline CDR1 is SGHAT and CDR2 is FQNNGV. This CDR3 spans 13 amino acids. V was clipped by 6 bases and J by 0 bases, with 8 bases between them.

This clone was counted a single time. The genes are TRBV7-2 and TRBJ1-1; 7 nucleotides align to TRBD1. CDR1 and CDR2 from the germline V gene are SGHTA and FQGNSA. The V and J ends lost 5 bases and 3 bases, in that order; junction bases with no gene match: 9. There are 15 residues in the CDR3. The CDR3 spells CASSPDTGDDTEAFF. CDR3 sequence (DNA): TGTGCCAGCAGCCCCGACACAGGGGATGACACTGAAGCTTTCTTT.

The chain links TRBV11-2 to TRBJ2-2, with a possible D match to TRBD2 (5 bases). The CDR3 is made up of 14 amino acids. Trimming stripped 2 bases from V and 2 bases from J, with 6 bases between. Looked up from germline, CDR1 is SGHAT and CDR2 is FQNNGV. CDR3 protein: CASSLRLNTGELFF. Here the CDR3 DNA reads TGTGCCAGCAGCTTAAGACTAAACACCGGGGAGCTGTTTTTT.

As to this clone: Other DNA sequences within the sample encode an identical CDR3. The genes are TRBV5-1 and TRBJ1-3, with no clear D. The CDR3 sequence is 14 residues long. Germline V CDR1 and CDR2: SGHRS, YFSETQ. V was shortened by 1 base and J by 0 bases, with 5 bases between the two germline ends. The DNA of the CDR3 is TGCGCCAGCAGCTTGCTAGGCTCTGGAAACACCATATATTTT. This sequence encodes CASSLLGSGNTIYF. The whole variable domain, remainder taken from reference TRBV5-1 and TRBJ1-3, is KAGVTQTPRYLIKTRGQQVTLSCSPISGHRSVSWYQQTPGQGLQFLFEYFSETQRNKGNFPGRFSGRQFSNSRSEMNVSTLELGDSALYLCASSLLGSGNTIYFGEGSWLTVV.

This clone was observed a handful of times. The chain joins TRBV7-8 to TRBJ1-6; 10 bases fit TRBD1. Germline V gives CDR1 SGHVS, CDR2 FQNEAQ. This CDR3 has 16 residues. V was pared by 6 bases and J by 9 bases, with 11 bases of the junction left unmatched. The CDR3 spells CASSTDRGQLGSPLHF. For the CDR3, the DNA is TGTGCCAGCAGTACCGACAGGGGGCAATTAGGTTCACCCCTCCACTTT. Together with reference TRBV7-8 and TRBJ1-6, the CDR3 gives the full variable domain: GAGVSQSPRYKVAKRGQDVALRCDPISGHVSLFWYQQALGQGPEFLTYFQNEAQLDKSGLPSDRFFAERPEGSVSTLKIQRTQQEDSAVYLCASSTDRGQLGSPLHFGNGTRLTVT.

This rearrangement joins TRBV6-6 to TRBJ2-2; D is unresolved. Trimming took off 2 bases at V and 3 bases at J, with 13 bases between the two ends. There are 16 residues in the CDR3. The germline gives CDR1 MNHNY, CDR2 SVGAGI (reference sequence). The CDR3 bases are TGTGCCAGCAGTTACGCCCCTCAGCCCGACACCGGGGAGCTGTTTTTT. The encoded protein is CASSYAPQPDTGELFF.

This chain joins TRBV5-1 and TRBJ2-2; the D gene is possibly TRBD2 (5 bases). The V gene's germline CDR1 is SGHRS and CDR2 YFSETQ. The V end lost 5 bases, the J end lost 1 base, and 6 bases lay between the germline ends. The CDR3 extends over 13 amino acids. The CDR3 loop reads CASRLGNTGELFF. In nucleotides, the CDR3 is TGCGCCAGCAGACTAGGGAACACCGGGGAGCTGTTTTTT.

This chain uses TRBV28 with TRBJ1-5; 9 bases match TRBD1. After removal of 7 bases from V and 7 bases from J, the junction contained 8 bases not matched to a gene. This CDR3 is 14 amino acids long. CDR1 and CDR2 from the germline V gene are MDHEN and SYDVKM. In DNA form, the CDR3 reads TGTGCCAGCAAATCCGGGACAGGGAGGCAGCCCCAGCATTTT. It is translated as CASKSGTGRQPQHF. The full variable domain, rest sourced from reference TRBV28 and TRBJ1-5, is DVKVTQSSRYLVKRTGEKVFLECVQDMDHENMFWYRQDPGLGLRLIYFSYDVKMKEKGDIPEGYSVSREKKERFSLILESASTNQTSMYLCASKSGTGRQPQHFGDGTRLSIL.

The chain carries TRBV18 and TRBJ1-6; no reliable D call. The CDR3 has 13 amino acids. The germline V gene has CDR1 KGHSH and CDR2 LQKENI. Trimming removed 3 bases from V and 7 bases from J, with 7 bases in between. CDR3 sequence: CASSPMGNSPLHF. DNA of the CDR3: TGTGCCAGCTCACCGATGGGGAATTCACCCCTCCACTTT.

The chain uses TRBV7-8 and TRBJ2-3; D is unresolved. The CDR3 consists of 17 residues. The V end was cut by 3 bases, the J end by 3 bases, with 19 bases between. Germline V lookup: CDR1 SGHVS, CDR2 FQNEAQ. Written as DNA, the CDR3 is TGTGCCAGCAGCTTCCGATCGGTAGGCGCGCGGACAGATACGCAGTATTTT. Encoded protein: CASSFRSVGARTDTQYF.

The rearrangement joins TRBV13 to TRBJ2-1, with 9 bases that match TRBD1. The junction had 17 bases not matched to a gene; V was cut back by 5 bases and J by 9 bases. The CDR3 length is 17 residues. Germline V gives CDR1 PRHDT, CDR2 FYEKMQ (reference sequence). CDR3: CASSPLEGQGFLGEQFF. DNA for the CDR3: TGTGCCAGCAGCCCTCTTGAGGGACAGGGCTTTCTTGGTGAGCAGTTCTTC.

The rearrangement joins TRBV11-3 to TRBJ2-7; the D is unclear. CDR1 is SGHNT, CDR2 YENEEA, per germline. The CDR3 consists of 13 residues. V lost 3 bases and J lost 6, with 12 bases in between. The CDR3 DNA follows: TGTGCCAGCAGCTTTTCGCTGAGCTCCGAGCAGTACTTC. Amino acids: CASSFSLSSEQYF.